The clone carrying this T cell receptor beta chain was observed a few times. Its antigen is not identified. This specimen comes from a study of T cells after yellow fever vaccination. Making TCR cDNA involved 5'RACE template switching, which added UMIs and a universal primer site. A single record per CDR3 protein comes from TCRdb applying MiXCR to the 5' RACE reads. Here the sample spans some 340,000 distinct CDR3 sequences, about 10% being singletons. This CDR3 contains 13 residues. In germline, CDR1 is MDHEN, CDR2 SYDVKM. Trimming pared 6 bases from V and 10 bases from J, leaving 18 bases between. Study-wide results and limits: CD4 and CD8 compartments shared a small share of clonotypes. The presence of abundant clonotypes contaminating from the bulk population was possible in FACS-sorted repertoires. Booster samples showed a return of most primary-vaccination clones (roughly 96% CD4, approximately 90% CD8).

The gene calls are TRBV28 and TRBJ1-2, with D perhaps TRBD1 (6 bases). The sequenced sample was CD4+ T cells sorted from PBMCs, obtained 45 days after the yellow fever booster vaccination. The TCR sequence derives from a man aged 18 to 29 who received the YFV17D yellow fever vaccine. The CDR3 loop reads CASRHTNRVPYTF. As DNA, the CDR3 is TGTGCCAGCAGGCACACGAACAGGGTACCCTACACCTTC.